This TCR beta chain was recovered during a study of blood T cells in healthy people across ages. Primed by a sample-barcoded 5' primer and a J-beta primer mix, a second PCR proceeded for about 7 to 11 cycles. One entry per CDR3 protein, called by TCRdb with MiXCR from the 5' RACE reads. The table has hundreds of thousands of distinct CDR3 sequences, about 46% seen once; the top ten hold 15% to 20%. Study conclusions and caveats: PBMC samples, being unsorted, prevented any conclusive comparison of naive and antigen-experienced cells. Roughly linear declines in TCR beta diversity per million T cells occurred with age.

Russia was home to the donors, healthy Caucasian individuals aged roughly 6 to 100. This clonotype was detected only a few times. Its antigen is still unknown. The CDR3 covers 13 residues. The V gene lost 0 bases and the J gene lost 6 bases, with 10 bases spanning the gap. CDR1 is SGDLS, CDR2 YYNGEE, per germline. The sequence was collected from an elderly man in good health. The chain combines TRBV9 with TRBJ2-7; D perhaps matches TRBD1 (6 bases). Sequenced input: blood. In DNA, the CDR3 is TGTGCCAGCAGCGTAGACACAGGGCGCGAGCAGTACTTC. Encoded protein: CASSVDTGREQYF.